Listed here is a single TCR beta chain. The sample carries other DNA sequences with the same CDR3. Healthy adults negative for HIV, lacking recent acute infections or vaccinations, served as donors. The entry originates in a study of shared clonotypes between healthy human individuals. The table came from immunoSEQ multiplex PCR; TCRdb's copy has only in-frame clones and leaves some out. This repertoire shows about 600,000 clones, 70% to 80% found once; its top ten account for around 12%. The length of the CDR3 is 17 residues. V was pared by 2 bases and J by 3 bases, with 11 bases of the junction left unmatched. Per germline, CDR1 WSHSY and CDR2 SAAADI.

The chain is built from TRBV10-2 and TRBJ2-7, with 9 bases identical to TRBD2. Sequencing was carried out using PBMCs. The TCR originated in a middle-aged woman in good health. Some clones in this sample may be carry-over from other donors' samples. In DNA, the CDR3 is TGCGCCAGCAGTGAGCCGAGATCGGCTAGCGGGAACTACGAGCAGTACTTC. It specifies CASSEPRSASGNYEQYF.